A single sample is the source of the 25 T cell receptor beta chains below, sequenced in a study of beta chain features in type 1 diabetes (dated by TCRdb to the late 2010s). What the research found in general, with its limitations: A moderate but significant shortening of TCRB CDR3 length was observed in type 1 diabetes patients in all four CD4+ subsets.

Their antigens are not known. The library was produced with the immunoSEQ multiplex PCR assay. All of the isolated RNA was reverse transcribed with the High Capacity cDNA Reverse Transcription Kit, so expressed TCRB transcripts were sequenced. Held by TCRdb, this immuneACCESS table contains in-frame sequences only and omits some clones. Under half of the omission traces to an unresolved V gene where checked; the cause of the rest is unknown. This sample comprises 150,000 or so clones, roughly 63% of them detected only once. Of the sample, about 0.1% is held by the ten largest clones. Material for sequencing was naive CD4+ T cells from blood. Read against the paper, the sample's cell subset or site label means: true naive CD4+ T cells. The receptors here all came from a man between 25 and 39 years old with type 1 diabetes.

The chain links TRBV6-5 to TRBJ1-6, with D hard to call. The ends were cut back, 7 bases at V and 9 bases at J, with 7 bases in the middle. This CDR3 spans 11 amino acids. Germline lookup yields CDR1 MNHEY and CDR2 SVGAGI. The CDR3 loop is CASTDLSPLHF. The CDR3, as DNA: TGTGCCAGCACCGACCTTTCACCCCTCCACTTT.

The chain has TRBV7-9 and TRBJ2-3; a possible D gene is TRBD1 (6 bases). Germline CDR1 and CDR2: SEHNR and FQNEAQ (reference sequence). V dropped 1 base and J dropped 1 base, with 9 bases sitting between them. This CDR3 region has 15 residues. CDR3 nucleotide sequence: TGTGCCAGCAGCTTAGATGGGGGCGGCACAGATACGCAGTATTTT. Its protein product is CASSLDGGGTDTQYF.

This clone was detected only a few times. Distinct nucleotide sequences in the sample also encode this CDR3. In nucleotides, the CDR3 is TGCGCCAGCAGCCAAGATACGCGACAGCCCCAGCATTTT. It codes for CASSQDTRQPQHF. The V gene is TRBV4-1, the J gene TRBJ1-5; D is ambiguous. V lost 0 bases and J 7 bases, leaving 7 bases between the germline ends. Germline V CDR1 and CDR2: MGHRA, YSYEKL. This CDR3 contains 13 residues.

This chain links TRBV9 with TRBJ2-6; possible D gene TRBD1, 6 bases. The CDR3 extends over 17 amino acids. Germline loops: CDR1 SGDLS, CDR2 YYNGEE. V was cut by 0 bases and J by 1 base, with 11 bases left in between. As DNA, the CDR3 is TGTGCCAGCAGCGTAGGTACAGGGAAGTCTGGGGCCAACGTCCTGACTTTC. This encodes CASSVGTGKSGANVLTF.

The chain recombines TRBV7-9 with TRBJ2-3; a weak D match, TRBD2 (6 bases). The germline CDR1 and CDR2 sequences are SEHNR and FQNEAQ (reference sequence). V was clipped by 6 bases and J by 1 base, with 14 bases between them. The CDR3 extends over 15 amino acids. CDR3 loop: CASRPGGMGTDTQYF. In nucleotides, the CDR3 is TGTGCCAGCAGGCCCGGGGGAATGGGCACAGATACGCAGTATTTT.

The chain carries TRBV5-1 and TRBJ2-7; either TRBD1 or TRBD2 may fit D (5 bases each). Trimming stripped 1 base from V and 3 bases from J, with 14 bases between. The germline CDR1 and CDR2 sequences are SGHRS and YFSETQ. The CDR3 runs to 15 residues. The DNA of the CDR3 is TGCGCCAGCAGCTTGCTCCCAGGGACCATCTACGAGCAGTACTTC. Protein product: CASSLLPGTIYEQYF.

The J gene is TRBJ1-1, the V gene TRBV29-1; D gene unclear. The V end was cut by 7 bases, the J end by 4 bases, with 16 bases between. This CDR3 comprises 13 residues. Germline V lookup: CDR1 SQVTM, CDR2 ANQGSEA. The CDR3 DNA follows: TGCAGCGCCGGACTGGGCTCGGGCACTGAAGCTTTCTTT. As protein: CSAGLGSGTEAFF. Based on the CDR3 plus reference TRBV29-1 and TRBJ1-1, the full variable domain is SAVISQKPSRDICQRGTSLTIQCQVDSQVTMMFWYRQQPGQSLTLIATANQGSEATYESGFVIDKFPISRPNLTFSTLTVSNMSPEDSSIYLCSAGLGSGTEAFFGQGTRLTVV.

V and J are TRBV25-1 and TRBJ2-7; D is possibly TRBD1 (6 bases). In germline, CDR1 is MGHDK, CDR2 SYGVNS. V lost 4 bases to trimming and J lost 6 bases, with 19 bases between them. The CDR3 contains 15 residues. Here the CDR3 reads CASSAWTASTGEQYF. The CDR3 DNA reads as TGTGCCAGCAGTGCGTGGACAGCCTCTACGGGCGAGCAGTACTTC.

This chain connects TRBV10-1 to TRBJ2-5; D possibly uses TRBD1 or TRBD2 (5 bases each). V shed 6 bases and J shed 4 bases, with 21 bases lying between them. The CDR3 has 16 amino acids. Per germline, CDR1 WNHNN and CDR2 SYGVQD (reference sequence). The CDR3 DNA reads TGCGCCAGCAGCCCCTTGAACCGGGGCCAGCGAGAGACCCAGTACTTC. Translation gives CASSPLNRGQRETQYF.

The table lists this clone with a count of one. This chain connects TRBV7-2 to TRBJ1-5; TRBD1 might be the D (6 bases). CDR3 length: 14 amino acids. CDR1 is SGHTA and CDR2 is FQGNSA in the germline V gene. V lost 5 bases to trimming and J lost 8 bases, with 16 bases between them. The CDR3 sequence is CASSRPIKGEPQHF. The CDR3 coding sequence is TGTGCCAGCAGCCGTCCAATAAAGGGGGAGCCCCAGCATTTT.

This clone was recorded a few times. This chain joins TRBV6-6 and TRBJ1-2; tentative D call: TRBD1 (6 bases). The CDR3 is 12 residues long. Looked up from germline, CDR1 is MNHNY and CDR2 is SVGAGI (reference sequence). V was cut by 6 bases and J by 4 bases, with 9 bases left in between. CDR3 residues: CASRQGSYGYTF. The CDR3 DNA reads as TGTGCCAGCAGGCAGGGGAGCTATGGCTACACCTTC.

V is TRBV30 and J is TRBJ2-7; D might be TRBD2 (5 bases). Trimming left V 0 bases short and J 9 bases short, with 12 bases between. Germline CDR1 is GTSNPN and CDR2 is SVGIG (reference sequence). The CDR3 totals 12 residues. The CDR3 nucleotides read TGTGCCTGGAGTGTGTCGGGGTTGGGGCAGTACTTC. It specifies CAWSVSGLGQYF. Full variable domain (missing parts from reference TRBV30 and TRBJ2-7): SQTIHQWPATLVQPVGSPLSLECTVEGTSNPNLYWYRQAAGRGLQLLFYSVGIGQISSEVPQNLSASRPQDRQFILSSKKLLLSDSGFYLCAWSVSGLGQYFGPGTRLTVT.

In DNA, the CDR3 is TGTGCCAGCGGACCGGGACAGGGGTTCTCTGGGGCCAACGTCCTGACTTTC. This translates into CASGPGQGFSGANVLTF. V is TRBV7-2 and J is TRBJ2-6; TRBD1 matches 10 bases. The J segment lost 0 bases and the V segment lost 8 bases, leaving 7 bases of the junction unmatched. This CDR3 contains 17 residues. Germline CDR1 reads SGHTA; CDR2 reads FQGNSA.

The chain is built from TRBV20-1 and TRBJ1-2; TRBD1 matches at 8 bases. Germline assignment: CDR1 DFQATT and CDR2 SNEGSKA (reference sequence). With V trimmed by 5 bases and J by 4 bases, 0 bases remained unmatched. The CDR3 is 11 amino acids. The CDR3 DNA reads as TGCAGTGCTGGGACAGGCTATGGCTACACCTTC. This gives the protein CSAGTGYGYTF.

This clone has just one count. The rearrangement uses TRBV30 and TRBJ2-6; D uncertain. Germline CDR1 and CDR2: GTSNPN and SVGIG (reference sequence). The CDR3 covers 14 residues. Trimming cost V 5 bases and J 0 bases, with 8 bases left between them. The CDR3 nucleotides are TGTGCCTGGGGTTCGAGCTCTGGGGCCAACGTCCTGACTTTC. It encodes CAWGSSSGANVLTF.

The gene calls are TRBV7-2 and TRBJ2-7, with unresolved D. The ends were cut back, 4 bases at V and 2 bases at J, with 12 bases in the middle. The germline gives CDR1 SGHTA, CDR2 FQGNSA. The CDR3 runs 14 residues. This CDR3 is CASSSGSNPYEQYF. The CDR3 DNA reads TGTGCCAGCAGCTCCGGGTCGAATCCCTACGAGCAGTACTTC. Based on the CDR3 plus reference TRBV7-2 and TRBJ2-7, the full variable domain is GAGVSQSPSNKVTEKGKDVELRCDPISGHTALYWYRQSLGQGLEFLIYFQGNSAPDKSGLPSDRFSAERTGGSVSTLTIQRTQQEDSAVYLCASSSGSNPYEQYFGPGTRLTVT.

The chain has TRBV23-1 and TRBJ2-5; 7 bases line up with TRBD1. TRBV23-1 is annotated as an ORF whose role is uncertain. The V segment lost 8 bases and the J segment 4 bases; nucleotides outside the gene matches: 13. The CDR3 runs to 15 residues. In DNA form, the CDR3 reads TGCGCCAGCCACAAGTTAAGGGGGCCAGTAGAGACCCAGTACTTC. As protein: CASHKLRGPVETQYF.

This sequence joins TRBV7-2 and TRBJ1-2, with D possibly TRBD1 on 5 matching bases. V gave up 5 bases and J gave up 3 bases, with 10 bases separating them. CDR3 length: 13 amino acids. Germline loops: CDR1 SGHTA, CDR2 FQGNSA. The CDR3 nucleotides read TGTGCCAGCAGCCGGGACGGGGACTATGGCTACACCTTC. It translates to CASSRDGDYGYTF.

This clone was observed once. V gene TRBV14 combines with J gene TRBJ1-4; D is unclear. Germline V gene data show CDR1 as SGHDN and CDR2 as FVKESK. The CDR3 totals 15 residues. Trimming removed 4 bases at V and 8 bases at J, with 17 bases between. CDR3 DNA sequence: TGTGCCAGCAGCCCAAGAAGAACAGTCACCGAAAAACTGTTTTTT. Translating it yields CASSPRRTVTEKLFF.

The CDR3 region has the DNA TGTGCCGCCGGGAGCTCCTACGAGCAGTACTTC. Translated: CAAGSSYEQYF. This chain connects TRBV30 to TRBJ2-7; maybe TRBD2 (6 bases). Per germline, CDR1 GTSNPN and CDR2 SVGIG (reference sequence). Trimming stripped 8 bases from V and 0 bases from J, with 8 bases between. This CDR3 comprises 11 residues.

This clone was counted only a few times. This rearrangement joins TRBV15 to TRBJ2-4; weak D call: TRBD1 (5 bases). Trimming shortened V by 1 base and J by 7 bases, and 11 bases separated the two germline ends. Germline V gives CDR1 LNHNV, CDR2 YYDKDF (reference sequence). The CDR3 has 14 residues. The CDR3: CATSRVKGINIQYF. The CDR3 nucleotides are TGTGCCACCAGCAGAGTTAAGGGGATTAACATTCAGTACTTC.

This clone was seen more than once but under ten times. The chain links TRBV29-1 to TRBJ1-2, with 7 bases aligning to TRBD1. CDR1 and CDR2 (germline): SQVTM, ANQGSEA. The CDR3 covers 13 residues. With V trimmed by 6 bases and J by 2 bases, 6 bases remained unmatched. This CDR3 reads CSVTGQNNYGYTF. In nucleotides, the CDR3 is TGCAGCGTCACGGGACAGAACAACTATGGCTACACCTTC.

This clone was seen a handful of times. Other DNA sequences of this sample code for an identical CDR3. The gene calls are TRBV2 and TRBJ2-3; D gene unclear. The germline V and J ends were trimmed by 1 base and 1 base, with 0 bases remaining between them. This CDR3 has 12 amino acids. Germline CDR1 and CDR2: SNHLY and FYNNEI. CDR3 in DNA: TGTGCCAGCAGTGAAGGCACAGATACGCAGTATTTT. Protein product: CASSEGTDTQYF.

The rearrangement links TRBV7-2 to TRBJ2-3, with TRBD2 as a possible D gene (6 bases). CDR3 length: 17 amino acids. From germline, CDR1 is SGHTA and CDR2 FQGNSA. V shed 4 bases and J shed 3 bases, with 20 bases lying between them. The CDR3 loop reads CASSSPRAGTQTDTQYF. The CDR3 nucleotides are TGTGCCAGCAGCTCACCGAGAGCCGGGACTCAAACAGATACGCAGTATTTT.

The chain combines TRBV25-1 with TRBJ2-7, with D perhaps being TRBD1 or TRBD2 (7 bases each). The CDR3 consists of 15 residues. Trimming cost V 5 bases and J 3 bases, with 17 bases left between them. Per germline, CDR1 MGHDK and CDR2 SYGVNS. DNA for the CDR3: TGTGCCAGCAGTACACCAGGGGGGGACTTCTACGAGCAGTACTTC. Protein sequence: CASSTPGGDFYEQYF.